These T cell receptor beta chains were read from a single sample in a study of CD8 T cells in Susac syndrome. Each CDR3 protein is one row after TCRdb ran MiXCR on the immunoSEQ multiplex PCR reads. The data hold roughly 140,000 distinct CDR3 sequences, with about 95% observed a single time. Sequenced material: CD4+ T cells from PBMCs. All receptors derive from a human donor with Susac syndrome. Both conserved end residues are trimmed from each CDR3.

J	V	CDR3
TRBJ1-5	TRBV15	ATSRDPGDQPQH
TRBJ2-3	TRBV5-4	ASSLRGGDTQY
TRBJ2-6	TRBV29-1	SVTTGGSGANVLT
TRBJ2-7	TRBV20-1	SGRTVSYEQY
TRBJ1-2	TRBV11-2	ASSRNFDQEGEGYT
TRBJ2-7	TRBV3-1	ASSLGHLYEQY
TRBJ2-5	TRBV6-5	ASSYGRGQETQY
TRBJ1-6	TRBV7-2	ASGGQGINSPLH
TRBJ2-5	TRBV20-1	SARDFASGENLQETQY
TRBJ2-1	TRBV3-1	ASSRQGHNEQF
TRBJ1-5	TRBV11-2	ASNGRRLLSNQPQH
TRBJ2-1	TRBV7-7	ASSPDGDSYNEQF
TRBJ1-5	TRBV25-1	ASSDNGPNQPQH
TRBJ2-5	TRBV7-3	ASSPGGTGVPETQY
TRBJ1-1	TRBV2	ASSETGAATEAF
TRBJ1-2	TRBV6-5	ASKMGQAYGYT
TRBJ2-5	TRBV14	ASSQAIRSGVGQETQY
TRBJ2-3	TRBV2	ASGAGQGVTDTQY
TRBJ1-6	TRBV6-4	ASSASGTQNSPLH
TRBJ2-7	TRBV29-1	SAGQGNYEQY
TRBJ1-2	TRBV7-3	ASLANYGYT
TRBJ2-5	TRBV2	ASRGTLQETQY
TRBJ2-7	TRBV23-1	ASPYEQY
TRBJ1-2	TRBV12-3/TRBV12-4	ASSLTGSHYGYT
TRBJ2-7	TRBV10-3	AISESVGRGRIEQY
TRBJ2-1	TRBV15	ATSRDRGGPYNEQF
TRBJ1-2	TRBV20-1	SARRTGHGYT
TRBJ1-2	TRBV6-5	ASSRSGTPGYT
TRBJ2-7	TRBV20-1	SARGAPSYEQY
TRBJ2-3	TRBV4-3	ASSQGQVSTDTQY
TRBJ2-7	TRBV27	ASSPGAGAYEQY
TRBJ1-2	TRBV20-1	SASIGPPANYGYT
TRBJ1-1	TRBV29-1	SVEKGTNTEAF
TRBJ2-3	TRBV12-3/TRBV12-4	ASSLLGGDTQY
TRBJ2-5	TRBV6-6	ASALRGGRETQY
TRBJ1-2	TRBV12-3/TRBV12-4	ASSFLASSPGGYT
TRBJ1-1	TRBV20-1	SAPRGEEAF
TRBJ2-2	TRBV4-3	ASSHLSGNGELF
TRBJ1-5	TRBV15	ATSGGGGQPQH
TRBJ2-1	TRBV25-1	ASSDAPTSGDYNEQF
TRBJ1-1	TRBV2	ASIEVRTNTEAF
TRBJ1-5	TRBV6-6	ASSSRSDNQPQH
TRBJ2-5	TRBV5-4	ASSYSGAPQETQY
TRBJ2-5	TRBV20-1	SALRGLQETQY
TRBJ2-2	TRBV6-5	ASSYSTSGGAGELF
TRBJ2-7	TRBV7-2	ASSFLGGGAYEQY
TRBJ1-1	TRBV27	ASSLRSGAEAF
TRBJ1-5	TRBV4-1	ARSNSNQPQH
TRBJ2-2	TRBV5-1	ASSLPKGGTGELF
TRBJ1-5	TRBV4-1	ASSQGQGGNQPQH
TRBJ2-5	TRBV29-1	SARAGAGETQY
TRBJ1-2	TRBV4-2	ASSQGDRDNYGYT
TRBJ2-2	TRBV9	ASSVGTDLMTGELF